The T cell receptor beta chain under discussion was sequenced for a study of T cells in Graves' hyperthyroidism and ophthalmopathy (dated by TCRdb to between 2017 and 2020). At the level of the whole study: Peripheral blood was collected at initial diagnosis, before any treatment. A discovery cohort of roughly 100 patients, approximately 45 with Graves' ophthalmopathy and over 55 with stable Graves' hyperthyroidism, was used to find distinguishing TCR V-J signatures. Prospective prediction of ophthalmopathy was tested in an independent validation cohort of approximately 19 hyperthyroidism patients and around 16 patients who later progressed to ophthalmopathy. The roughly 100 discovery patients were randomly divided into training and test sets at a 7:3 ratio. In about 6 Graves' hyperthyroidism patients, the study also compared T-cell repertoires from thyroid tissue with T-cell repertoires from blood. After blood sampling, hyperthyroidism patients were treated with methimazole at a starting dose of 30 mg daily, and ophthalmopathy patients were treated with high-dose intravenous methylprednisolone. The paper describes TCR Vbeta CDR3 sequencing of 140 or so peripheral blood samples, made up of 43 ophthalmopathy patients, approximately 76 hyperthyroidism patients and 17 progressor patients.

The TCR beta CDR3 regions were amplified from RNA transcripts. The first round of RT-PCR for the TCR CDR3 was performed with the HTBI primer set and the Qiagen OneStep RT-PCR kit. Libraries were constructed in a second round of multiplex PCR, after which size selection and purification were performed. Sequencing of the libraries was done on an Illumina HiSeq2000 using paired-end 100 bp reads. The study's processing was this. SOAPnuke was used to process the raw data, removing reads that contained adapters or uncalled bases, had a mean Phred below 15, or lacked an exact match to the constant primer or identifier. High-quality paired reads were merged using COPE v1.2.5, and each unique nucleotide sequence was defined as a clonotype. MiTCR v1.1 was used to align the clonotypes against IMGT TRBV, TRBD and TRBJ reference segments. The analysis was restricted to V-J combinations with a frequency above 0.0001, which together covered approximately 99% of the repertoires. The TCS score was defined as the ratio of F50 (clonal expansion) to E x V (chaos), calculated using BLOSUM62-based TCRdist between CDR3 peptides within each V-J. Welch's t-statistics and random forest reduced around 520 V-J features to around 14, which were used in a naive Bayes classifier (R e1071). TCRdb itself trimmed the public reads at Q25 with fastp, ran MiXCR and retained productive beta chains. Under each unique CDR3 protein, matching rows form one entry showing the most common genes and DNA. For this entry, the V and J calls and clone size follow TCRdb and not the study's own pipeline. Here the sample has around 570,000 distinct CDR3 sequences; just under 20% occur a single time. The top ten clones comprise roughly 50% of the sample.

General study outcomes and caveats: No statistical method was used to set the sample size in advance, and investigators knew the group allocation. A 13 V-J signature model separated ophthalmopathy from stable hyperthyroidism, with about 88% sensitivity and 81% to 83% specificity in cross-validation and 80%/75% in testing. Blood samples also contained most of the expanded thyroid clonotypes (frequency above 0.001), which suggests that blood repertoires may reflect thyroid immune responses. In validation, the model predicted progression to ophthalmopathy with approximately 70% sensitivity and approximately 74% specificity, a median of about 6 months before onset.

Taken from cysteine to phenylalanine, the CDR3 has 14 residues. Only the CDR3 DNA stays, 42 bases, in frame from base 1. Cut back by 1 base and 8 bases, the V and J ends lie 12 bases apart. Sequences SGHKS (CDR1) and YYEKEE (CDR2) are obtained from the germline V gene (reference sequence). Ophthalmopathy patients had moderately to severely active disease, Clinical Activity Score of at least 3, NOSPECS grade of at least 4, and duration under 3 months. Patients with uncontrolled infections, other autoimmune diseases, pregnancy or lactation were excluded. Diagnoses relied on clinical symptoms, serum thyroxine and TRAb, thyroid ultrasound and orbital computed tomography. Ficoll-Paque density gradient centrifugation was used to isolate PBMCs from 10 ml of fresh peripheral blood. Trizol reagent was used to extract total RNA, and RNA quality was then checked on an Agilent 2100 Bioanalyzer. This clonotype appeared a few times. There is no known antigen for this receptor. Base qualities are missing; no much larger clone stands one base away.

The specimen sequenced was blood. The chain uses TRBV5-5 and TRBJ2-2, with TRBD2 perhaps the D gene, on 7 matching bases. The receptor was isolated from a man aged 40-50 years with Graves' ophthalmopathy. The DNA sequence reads TGTGCCAGCAGCTTGATGCGGGGGCCGGGGGAGCTGTTTTTT. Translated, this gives CASSLMRGPGELFF. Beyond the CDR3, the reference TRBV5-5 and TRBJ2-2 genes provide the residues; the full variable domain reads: DAGVTQSPTHLIKTRGQQVTLRCSPISGHKSVSWYQQVLGQGPQFIFQYYEKEERGRGNFPDRFSARQFPNYSSELNVNALLLGDSALYLCASSLMRGPGELFFGEGSRLTVL.